A single T cell receptor (beta chain) is shown here with its context. The antigen it recognizes is unknown. The input lacks base qualities; no much larger clone sits a single base away. Collaborating institutions collected whole blood in K2EDTA tubes following their own protocols. Collaborator samples were shipped for TCRbeta analysis as frozen whole blood, isolated PBMCs, or DNA extracted from either sample type. Trimming costs V 0 bases and J 7 bases, and their ends lie 8 bases apart. CDR1 and CDR2 are drawn from the germline V gene: SGHRS, YFSETQ. The CDR3 numbers 13 residues from cysteine through phenylalanine. The CDR3 DNA has 39 bases and is translated from base 1. The sample belongs to a study of blood T cell repertoires in COVID-19 (dated by TCRdb to 2018 to 2021). Regarding the study in general: The collaborator samples originated in the United States, Italy and Spain and spanned the acute and convalescent phases of COVID-19. A de-identified subject ID, COVID-19 status, age in years and sex were almost always included in the sample metadata. The samples were drawn from two sources: the first 160 participants of the ongoing ImmuneRACE study, and 950 to 1,500 subjects contributed by 6 global collaborators. Where available, HLA class I and class II types were obtained from metadata supplied by the sample provider rather than from assay-based typing. Subjects who had been exposed to COVID-19, were actively infected with it, or had recovered from it provided the deeply sampled blood TCRbeta repertoires that made up the dataset. The material from the prospective study consisted of cDNA or gDNA derived from T cells, B-cell-depleted T cells, or PBMCs. The repertoires were released in a freely available public database meant as a resource for research on the immune response to SARS-CoV-2. Results and caveats for the whole study, not just this receptor: The quantity of clinical and demographic metadata differed by source and by participant and was supplied without curation.

TCRbeta CDR3 regions were amplified from genomic DNA using the immunoSEQ Assay, a bias-controlled multiplex PCR. The authors processed their data as follows. Nucleated cell counts per sample were estimated from amplification of reference gene primers within the assay. Sequence reads were collapsed and filtered to measure the absolute abundance of every unique TCRbeta CDR3 rearrangement. Productive Simpson clonality was computed per sample as the square root of Simpson's diversity index over productive rearrangements. Not all clones reach the TCRdb copy of this immuneACCESS table, which keeps in-frame sequences only. Checked studies attribute under half of the gap to unresolved V genes and leave the rest unexplained. Clone size and V and J calls were adopted from that table, with D and trimming inferred from the DNA. The sample includes some 70,000 clones, with around 85% observed a single time. Together, the top ten hold roughly a tenth of the sample.

The chain employs TRBV5-1 and TRBJ1-3; no D gene is confidently identified. This receptor was taken from a woman between 45 and 65 years old with acute or convalescent COVID-19. Material: peripheral blood. At the DNA level, the sequence is TGCGCCAGCAGCTTGGAGGCGGGGAACACCATATATTTT. Translated, this gives CASSLEAGNTIYF.